This is a list of T cell receptor beta chains from one sample in a study of cytomegalovirus exposure and HLA in healthy donors. Here immunoSEQ multiplex PCR was the method, and the copy in TCRdb shows in-frame clones only, minus some. The repertoire holds roughly 150,000 clones, with approximately 80% as singletons. Sequencing was performed on PBMCs. The source is a man between 25 and 39 years old in good health and CMV-seronegative. Both conserved end residues are part of each CDR3. The order of the fields is V gene, D gene, clone size, J gene, CDR3 protein, CDR3 DNA. A D gene is named only where the DNA matches it firmly. Not every row has a clone size; where given, it reads once, few, many or a size class.

V gene: TRBV10-2
D gene: .
clone size: .
J gene: TRBJ2-7
CDR3 protein: CASSPLGEQYF
CDR3 DNA: TGCGCCAGCAGTCCTCTAGGCGAGCAGTACTTC

V gene: TRBV6-5
D gene: TRBD1
clone size: .
J gene: TRBJ1-2
CDR3 protein: CASRRDSLLYGYTF
CDR3 DNA: TGTGCCAGCAGGAGGGACAGCCTTCTCTATGGCTACACCTTC

V gene: TRBV10-3
D gene: TRBD1
clone size: .
J gene: TRBJ1-2
CDR3 protein: CAISFRDRGDGYTF
CDR3 DNA: TGTGCCATCAGCTTCCGGGACAGGGGAGACGGCTACACCTTC

V gene: TRBV27
D gene: TRBD1
clone size: .
J gene: TRBJ2-3
CDR3 protein: CASRDRVGADTQYF
CDR3 DNA: TGTGCCAGCCGAGACAGGGTGGGTGCAGATACGCAGTATTTT

V gene: TRBV6-5
D gene: .
clone size: .
J gene: TRBJ2-7
CDR3 protein: CASSYADNSYEQYF
CDR3 DNA: TGTGCCAGCAGTTACGCGGACAACTCCTACGAGCAGTACTTC

V gene: TRBV7-2
D gene: .
clone size: .
J gene: TRBJ2-2
CDR3 protein: CASSLIPVPGELFF
CDR3 DNA: TGTGCCAGCAGCCTAATCCCCGTGCCCGGGGAGCTGTTTTTT

V gene: TRBV4-3
D gene: TRBD1
clone size: few
J gene: TRBJ1-4
CDR3 protein: CASSQASGTAVLFF
CDR3 DNA: TGCGCCAGCAGCCAGGCCTCCGGGACAGCGGTGCTGTTTTTT

V gene: TRBV6-6
D gene: .
clone size: many
J gene: TRBJ2-5
CDR3 protein: CASSSRQGPGEETQYF
CDR3 DNA: TGTGCCAGCAGTTCGAGACAGGGTCCGGGGGAGGAGACCCAGTACTTC

V gene: TRBV6-1
D gene: .
clone size: .
J gene: TRBJ1-4
CDR3 protein: CASGRGQNEKLFF
CDR3 DNA: TGTGCCAGTGGACGCGGGCAGAATGAAAAACTGTTTTTT

V gene: TRBV4-3
D gene: .
clone size: .
J gene: TRBJ2-5
CDR3 protein: CASSPAGWATQETQYF
CDR3 DNA: TGCGCCAGCAGCCCAGCAGGGTGGGCGACACAAGAGACCCAGTACTTC

V gene: TRBV5-1
D gene: .
clone size: .
J gene: TRBJ2-5
CDR3 protein: CASSPGDPEREQYF
CDR3 DNA: TGCGCCAGCAGCCCGGGGGACCCCGAGAGGGAGCAGTACTTC

V gene: TRBV9
D gene: .
clone size: .
J gene: TRBJ1-2
CDR3 protein: CASSVPDDIYGYTF
CDR3 DNA: TGTGCCAGCAGCGTTCCAGACGACATCTATGGCTACACCTTC

V gene: TRBV7-8
D gene: .
clone size: .
J gene: TRBJ2-5
CDR3 protein: CASSLNGGGQLGETQYF
CDR3 DNA: TGTGCCAGCAGCTTAAATGGAGGGGGACAGTTAGGAGAGACCCAGTACTTC

V gene: TRBV28
D gene: .
clone size: .
J gene: TRBJ1-2
CDR3 protein: CASNSVNRALGYTF
CDR3 DNA: TGTGCCAGCAACTCCGTTAACAGGGCCTTGGGCTACACCTTC

V gene: TRBV5-1
D gene: .
clone size: .
J gene: TRBJ2-3
CDR3 protein: CASSLVAVLTDTQYF
CDR3 DNA: TGCGCCAGCAGCTTGGTCGCGGTCCTCACAGATACGCAGTATTTT

V gene: TRBV19
D gene: TRBD1
clone size: few
J gene: TRBJ1-1
CDR3 protein: CASSQGAGNTEAFF
CDR3 DNA: TGTGCCAGCTCGCAGGGGGCGGGGAACACTGAAGCTTTCTTT

V gene: TRBV28
D gene: .
clone size: .
J gene: TRBJ2-7
CDR3 protein: CASSLPSRENEQYF
CDR3 DNA: TGTGCCAGCAGTTTACCCAGCAGGGAAAACGAGCAGTACTTC

V gene: TRBV25-1
D gene: .
clone size: .
J gene: TRBJ2-3
CDR3 protein: CASSAVSDTQYF
CDR3 DNA: TGTGCCAGCAGTGCAGTTTCGGATACGCAGTATTTT

V gene: TRBV9
D gene: .
clone size: .
J gene: TRBJ2-2
CDR3 protein: CASSDPGNTGELFF
CDR3 DNA: TGTGCCAGCAGCGATCCAGGGAACACCGGGGAGCTGTTTTTT

V gene: TRBV14
D gene: .
clone size: .
J gene: TRBJ1-3
CDR3 protein: CASSQEVWGPVAGNTIYF
CDR3 DNA: TGTGCCAGCAGCCAAGAAGTATGGGGGCCGGTGGCTGGAAACACCATATATTTT

V gene: TRBV11-2
D gene: .
clone size: once
J gene: TRBJ2-6
CDR3 protein: CASSLWQAQTSGANVLTF
CDR3 DNA: TGTGCCAGCAGCTTGTGGCAGGCACAAACCTCTGGGGCCAACGTCCTGACTTTC

V gene: TRBV27
D gene: .
clone size: .
J gene: TRBJ2-7
CDR3 protein: CASSYSGAYEQYF
CDR3 DNA: TGTGCCAGCAGCTACTCGGGGGCCTACGAGCAGTACTTC

V gene: TRBV7-9
D gene: .
clone size: .
J gene: TRBJ2-1
CDR3 protein: CASTYPIGNEQFF
CDR3 DNA: TGTGCCAGCACCTACCCCATCGGGAATGAGCAGTTCTTC

V gene: TRBV19
D gene: .
clone size: .
J gene: TRBJ1-3
CDR3 protein: CASSDGGGFSGNTIYF
CDR3 DNA: TGTGCCAGTAGTGACGGCGGGGGATTCTCTGGAAACACCATATATTTT

V gene: TRBV30
D gene: .
clone size: .
J gene: TRBJ2-4
CDR3 protein: CAWNRVGKNIQYF
CDR3 DNA: TGTGCCTGGAACCGGGTTGGCAAAAACATTCAGTACTTC

V gene: TRBV2
D gene: .
clone size: .
J gene: TRBJ2-3
CDR3 protein: CASRHRELGTDTQYF
CDR3 DNA: TGTGCCAGCAGGCACAGGGAATTGGGCACAGATACGCAGTATTTT

V gene: TRBV7-2
D gene: .
clone size: .
J gene: TRBJ1-2
CDR3 protein: CASSLKLVYGYTF
CDR3 DNA: TGTGCCAGCAGCTTAAAGCTAGTCTATGGCTACACCTTC